This is a list of T cell receptor beta chains from one sample in a study of blood T cell repertoires in COVID-19. Produced via immunoSEQ multiplex PCR; TCRdb's table is partial and in-frame only. This repertoire shows 110,000 to 150,000 clones, 65% to 90% found once; its top ten account for around 3%. The sequencing sample was made of peripheral blood. The receptors here all came from a man aged 50 to 59 with acute or convalescent COVID-19. Each CDR3 is given with its conserved first and last residue. D genes are given only for firm matches. Clone sizes are given selectively: once, few, many, or a class where the clone is expanded.

cdr3_nt cdr3_aa j_call d_call v_call clone_size
TGTGCCAGCAACAGTGCGGGCCATGAGCAGTTCTTC CASNSAGHEQFF TRBJ2-1 . TRBV2 .
TGTGCCAGTAGTAGGCGGGGGGGCCTGACCGGGGAGCTGTTTTTT CASSRRGGLTGELFF TRBJ2-2 TRBD2 TRBV19 .
TGTGCCAGTAGTATCTGGAGACTAGCGGGAGGGCCGAGGGATGAGCAGTTCTTC CASSIWRLAGGPRDEQFF TRBJ2-1 TRBD2 TRBV19 .
TGTGCTAGCAGCCCGAGAGGACAGGGGGTCACCGGGGAGCTGTTTTTT CASSPRGQGVTGELFF TRBJ2-2 TRBD1 TRBV7-7 .
TGTGCCAGCAGTTCGAGACTAGCGGGCGTATCCTACGAGCAGTACTTC CASSSRLAGVSYEQYF TRBJ2-7 TRBD2 TRBV28 .
TGTGCCAGCAGTCCTCTAGCGGGAGTTTGGAATGAGCAGTTCTTC CASSPLAGVWNEQFF TRBJ2-1 TRBD2 TRBV27 .
TGTGCCAGCAGGCAAGACAGGGGAGAATTCTACGAGCAGTACTTC CASRQDRGEFYEQYF TRBJ2-7 TRBD1 TRBV2 .
TGCGCCAGCAGCCAAGATCTTGGGGCCAACGTCCTGACTTTC CASSQDLGANVLTF TRBJ2-6 . TRBV4-1 .
TGTGCCAGTAGTATTTCAGGGGCGTCCATTAGGCAGTACTTC CASSISGASIRQYF TRBJ2-7 . TRBV19 .
TGTGCCAGTTTCCTGACAGGGACCTCCGGGGGCTACACCTTC CASFLTGTSGGYTF TRBJ1-2 TRBD1 TRBV19 .
TGTGCCAGCATCCTAGCCCCAGGGATTACGGGGGAGCTGTTTTTT CASILAPGITGELFF TRBJ2-2 . TRBV7-6 .
TGTGCACGGACAGGGAGCTCCTACGAGCAGTACTTC CARTGSSYEQYF TRBJ2-7 TRBD1 TRBV25-1 once
TGTGCCAGCAGCTTCGGATCCAGGGAAGGTCATGAAAAACTGTTTTTT CASSFGSREGHEKLFF TRBJ1-4 . TRBV5-8 few
TGTGCCTGGAGTTTCTCCGGGACAGGGAATCAGCCCCAGCATTTT CAWSFSGTGNQPQHF TRBJ1-5 TRBD1 TRBV30 .
TGTGCCTGGGGGGAGGGCCGGTACAATGAGCAGTTCTTC CAWGEGRYNEQFF TRBJ2-1 TRBD2 TRBV30 .
TGTGCCAGCAGGCTTGGACAGGCCACCTCCTACGAGCAGTACTTC CASRLGQATSYEQYF TRBJ2-7 TRBD1 TRBV6-5 .
TGTGCCAGTGTACAGGAGACTCAAGAGACCCAGTACTTC CASVQETQETQYF TRBJ2-5 . TRBV3-1/TRBV3-2 .
TGTGCCAGTAAACTTCAGGGAAACACTGAAGCTTTCTTT CASKLQGNTEAFF TRBJ1-1 . TRBV27 .
TGTGCCAGCACCTCGGACAGGGCAAATCCTACGAAGCAGTACTTC CASTSDRANPTKQYF TRBJ2-7 TRBD1 TRBV2 many
TGTGCCAGCAGCTCCCCGACAGGGGCCGGCTACACCTTC CASSSPTGAGYTF TRBJ1-2 TRBD1 TRBV7-9 .
TGTGCCAGCAGTTACTCGTGGACAGGGGGGTCCGAGCAGTACTTC CASSYSWTGGSEQYF TRBJ2-7 TRBD1 TRBV6-5 .
TGTGCCAGCAGCGTAGATGGGGAGGGGAACACTGAAGCTTTCTTT CASSVDGEGNTEAFF TRBJ1-1 . TRBV9 .
TGTGCCATCAGTGAGACGGGGAACCTAAGAGATACGCAGTATTTT CAISETGNLRDTQYF TRBJ2-3 . TRBV10-3 .
TGTGCCAGCAGTCCCCGGGACAGGGTCTACGAGCAGTACTTC CASSPRDRVYEQYF TRBJ2-7 TRBD1 TRBV6-5 .